Shown below are 23 T cell receptor beta chains from a single sample sequenced in a study of post-analysis software for immune sequencing data. Study results and caveats: Patients carried a handful of TRBV segments more frequently than controls did, and TRBV5-6, TRBV5-1 and TRBV20-1 were among them.

Unique molecular identifiers tagged the TCR beta cDNA libraries. TCRdb recomputed calls from the PCR reads with MiXCR, one row per CDR3 protein. The sample contains 750,000 to 950,000 distinct CDR3 sequences, 46% of which appear only once. Antigens of these TCRs are unknown. Sequencing used blood. The receptor set was obtained from a girl between 10 and 17 years old with multiple sclerosis.

This clonotype was recorded at least ten times. This chain uses TRBV20-1 with TRBJ2-3, with a weak D call TRBD2 (6 bases). The length of the CDR3 is 15 residues. Germline CDR1 DFQATT, CDR2 SNEGSKA (reference sequence). V lost 3 bases, J lost 1 base, and 14 bases lay in between. CDR3 residues: CSARGGSKGTDTQYF. CDR3 coding DNA: TGCAGTGCTAGGGGGGGTAGCAAGGGCACAGATACGCAGTATTTT.

The chain recombines TRBV12-3 or TRBV12-4 with TRBJ2-2, with unresolved D. V was clipped by 4 bases and J by 1 base, with 7 bases between them. The CDR3 spans 14 residues. CDR3: CASSSSWNTGELFF. The DNA of the CDR3 is TGTGCCAGCAGTTCATCATGGAACACCGGGGAGCTGTTTTTT.

The chain combines TRBV30 with TRBJ1-2; no clear D gene. This CDR3 is built from 13 residues. The V end was cut by 2 bases, the J end by 8 bases, with 15 bases between. The germline V gene has CDR1 GTSNPN and CDR2 SVGIG (reference sequence). CDR3 in amino acids: CAWSTISGVGYTF. The CDR3 nucleotides read TGTGCCTGGAGTACGATTAGCGGCGTGGGCTACACCTTC. The full variable domain, rest sourced from reference TRBV30 and TRBJ1-2, is SQTIHQWPATLVQPVGSPLSLECTVEGTSNPNLYWYRQAAGRGLQLLFYSVGIGQISSEVPQNLSASRPQDRQFILSSKKLLLSDSGFYLCAWSTISGVGYTFGSGTRLTVV.

This sequence joins TRBV5-1 and TRBJ2-1, with TRBD1 as a possible D gene (6 bases). The CDR3 is made up of 17 amino acids. Germline CDR1 is SGHRS and CDR2 is YFSETQ. V lost 1 base and J lost 9, with 23 bases in between. The CDR3 loop reads CASSLTGSPDQGSEQFF. The CDR3 region has the DNA TGCGCCAGCAGCTTGACTGGATCCCCCGACCAGGGGTCTGAGCAGTTCTTC. The complete variable domain, with remaining parts taken from reference TRBV5-1 and TRBJ2-1, reads KAGVTQTPRYLIKTRGQQVTLSCSPISGHRSVSWYQQTPGQGLQFLFEYFSETQRNKGNFPGRFSGRQFSNSRSEMNVSTLELGDSALYLCASSLTGSPDQGSEQFFGPGTRLTVL.

V usage is TRBV29-1 and J usage is TRBJ2-7; 7 nucleotides agree with TRBD2. The CDR3 consists of 15 residues. Trimming removed 2 bases from V and 0 bases from J; junction bases left unmatched: 7. Germline CDR1 SQVTM, CDR2 ANQGSEA. CDR3 coding DNA: TGCAGCGTTGAAATGGTTAGCGGGCTCTCCTACGAGCAGTACTTC. It yields the protein CSVEMVSGLSYEQYF.

CDR3 coding DNA: TGTGCCAGCAGTTCCAGACTAGCGGGAGGGCCTTCTCCCAAAAACATTCAGTACTTC. Protein sequence: CASSSRLAGGPSPKNIQYF. The V call is TRBV7-9, the J call TRBJ2-4; 14 nucleotides match TRBD2. The CDR3 is 19 amino acids. V shed 6 bases, J shed 2 bases, and the junction held 12 bases outside the gene matches. The germline V gene encodes CDR1 SEHNR and CDR2 FQNEAQ (reference sequence).

Points on this clonotype: One end of the junction is discordant with germline, which a read error may explain. The chain has TRBV12-3 or TRBV12-4 and TRBJ2-3; D possibly corresponds to TRBD2 (6 bases). This CDR3 is built from 14 residues. This CDR3 is CAGSLEGQTDTQYF. DNA for the CDR3: TGTGCCGGCAGTTTGGAGGGTCAAACAGATACGCAGTATTTT.

Concerning this clonotype: Sequence at one end of the junction differs from germline and may be a read error. The V call is TRBV4-2, the J call TRBJ2-4; weak D call: TRBD1 (5 bases). TRBJ2-7 explains the end of the DNA better; the J call may be wrong. The CDR3 totals 15 residues. Germline values: CDR1 LGHNA, CDR2 YNFKEQ. CDR3 in DNA: TGTGCCGGCAGCCAAGAGCGAGCAGGGTCGGGCGAGCAGTACTTC. It yields the protein CAGSQERAGSGEQYF.

This clonotype was observed once. V usage is TRBV12-3 or TRBV12-4 and J usage is TRBJ1-1; 8 bases map to TRBD1. CDR3 length: 16 residues. The V gene end was trimmed by 6 bases and the J gene end by 1 base; junction bases not matched to a gene: 10. The CDR3 nucleotides are TGTGCCAGCAGCCCCAGGGGCAGGGGGCCGAACACTGAAGCTTTCTTT. This translates into CASSPRGRGPNTEAFF.

This clonotype was counted only a few times. V gene TRBV29-1 combines with J gene TRBJ2-2; D ambiguous. Between the trimmed V and J ends, which lost 2 bases and 1 base, there was a span of 5 bases. The CDR3 consists of 13 residues. Looked up from germline, CDR1 is SQVTM and CDR2 is ANQGSEA. The CDR3 nucleotides are TGCAGCGTTGAATCGGAGAACACCGGGGAGCTGTTTTTT. This sequence encodes CSVESENTGELFF.

The chain has TRBV27 and TRBJ2-1, with 14 bases identical to TRBD2. V shed 1 base and J 3 bases; nucleotides not matched to a gene: 17. Germline V gene lookup returns CDR1 MNHEY and CDR2 SMNVEV (reference sequence). The length of the CDR3 is 22 residues. This CDR3 is CASSLLSSLGTSGSGDYNEQFF. In DNA, the CDR3 is TGTGCCAGCAGTTTATTATCCTCTCTTGGGACTAGCGGGAGCGGGGACTACAATGAGCAGTTCTTC.

The genes are TRBV7-9 and TRBJ2-7, with 13 bases that match TRBD2. Germline V gene lookup returns CDR1 SEHNR and CDR2 FQNEAQ (reference sequence). The V gene end was trimmed by 7 bases and the J gene end by 4 bases; junction bases not matched to a gene: 13. The CDR3 covers 17 residues. The CDR3 DNA is TGTGCCAGCAACCCTCTACTAGCGGGAGGGCCAGGATACGAGCAGTACTTC. Translation gives CASNPLLAGGPGYEQYF.

This chain joins TRBV9 and TRBJ2-1; 12 bases agree with TRBD2. With 5 bases clipped from V and 9 bases from J, the junction kept 9 bases outside the gene matches. The CDR3 contains 15 residues. Germline lookup yields CDR1 SGDLS and CDR2 YYNGEE. CDR3 protein: CASSTLAGGPSEQFF. CDR3 DNA: TGTGCCAGCAGTACCCTAGCGGGAGGGCCCAGTGAGCAGTTCTTC.

This chain joins TRBV20-1 and TRBJ2-1, with D hard to call. Germline assignment: CDR1 DFQATT and CDR2 SNEGSKA (reference sequence). The CDR3 is 13 residues long. The V end lost 2 bases, the J end lost 10 bases, and 15 bases lay between the germline ends. The CDR3 loop is CSARFAARTEQFF. For the CDR3, the DNA is TGCAGTGCTAGATTCGCGGCCCGCACGGAGCAGTTCTTC.

This clonotype was seen a few times. The rearrangement joins TRBV29-1 to TRBJ1-2, with D possibly matching TRBD1 (6 bases). The CDR3 runs 13 residues. The germline V gene encodes CDR1 SQVTM and CDR2 ANQGSEA. Trimming removed 5 bases at V and 8 bases at J, with 18 bases between. The CDR3 sequence is CSVLHTGSRGYTF. Here the CDR3 DNA reads TGCAGCGTTCTTCACACAGGGAGTCGGGGCTACACCTTC.

This clonotype has a single count. The rearrangement uses TRBV10-2 and TRBJ1-2, with 7 bases fitting TRBD1. From germline, CDR1 is WSHSY and CDR2 SAAADI. V gave up 8 bases and J gave up 1 base; unmatched junction bases: 4. This CDR3 is 13 amino acids long. The CDR3 sequence is CASAGGINYGYTF. CDR3 in DNA: TGCGCCAGCGCAGGGGGAATTAACTATGGCTACACCTTC.

The chain joins TRBV5-1 to TRBJ2-5, with 10 bases lining up with TRBD1. CDR1 and CDR2 from the germline V gene are SGHRS and YFSETQ. The CDR3 has 18 residues. J lost 5 bases, V lost 4 bases, and 17 bases had no gene match. CDR3 bases: TGCGCCAGCAGCCCCCCGGGACAGGGGATAAGTGTTGTGGAGACCCAGTACTTC. Translation: CASSPPGQGISVVETQYF. The full variable domain, completed using reference TRBV5-1 and TRBJ2-5, is KAGVTQTPRYLIKTRGQQVTLSCSPISGHRSVSWYQQTPGQGLQFLFEYFSETQRNKGNFPGRFSGRQFSNSRSEMNVSTLELGDSALYLCASSPPGQGISVVETQYFGPGTRLLVL.

This clonotype was observed a handful of times. V is TRBV5-1 and J is TRBJ2-5, with a possible D match to TRBD2 (5 bases). CDR3 size: 13 residues. Deletions cut 1 base from V and 5 bases from J, with 9 bases between. Germline CDR1 is SGHRS and CDR2 is YFSETQ. DNA for the CDR3: TGCGCCAGCAGCTTGTTCCGCGGGGAGACCCAGTACTTC. Residues: CASSLFRGETQYF.

The V and J genes are TRBV29-1 and TRBJ2-4, with D uncertain. Gene TRBJ2-7 matches the end of the DNA better, so the J call may be wrong. Germline V gene sequence: CDR1 SQVTM, CDR2 ANQGSEA. The CDR3 runs 16 residues. The CDR3 spells CSVEEKSLGRTHEQYF. The CDR3 region has the DNA TGCAGCGTTGAAGAAAAATCACTTGGACGGACCCACGAGCAGTACTTC.

This chain uses TRBV7-8 with TRBJ2-5; TRBD2 aligns across 8 bases. This CDR3 has 18 amino acids. Germline CDR1 and CDR2: SGHVS and FQNEAQ. V gave up 0 bases and J gave up 5 bases; unmatched junction bases: 14. CDR3 in DNA: TGTGCCAGCAGCTTAGCCCCGGGAGGGTCCGCGTCGCAGGAGACCCAGTACTTC. Translating gives CASSLAPGGSASQETQYF.

CDR3 sequence reads: CASSQANRGSYEQYF. The CDR3 DNA sequence: TGTGCCAGCAGCCAAGCCAACAGGGGTTCCTACGAGCAGTACTTC. V gene TRBV3-1 combines with J gene TRBJ2-7; TRBD1 matches 7 bases. V lost 1 base to trimming and J lost 1 base; unmatched junction nucleotides: 4. The CDR3 has 15 amino acids. Germline V gene sequence: CDR1 LGHDT, CDR2 YNNKEL (reference sequence).

The chain recombines TRBV12-3 or TRBV12-4 with TRBJ2-5; D might be TRBD2 (6 bases). V lost 2 bases to trimming and J lost 3 bases, with 19 bases between them. The CDR3 is 17 residues long. This CDR3 is CASSLRDGSSFEETQYF. CDR3 in DNA: TGTGCCAGCAGTTTAAGGGACGGGAGTAGTTTCGAAGAGACCCAGTACTTC.

The chain joins TRBV12-3 or TRBV12-4 to TRBJ2-3, with TRBD2 matching 8 bases. The V and J ends lost 4 bases and 2 bases, in that order; junction bases with no gene match: 8. This CDR3 has 16 residues. CDR3 sequence reads: CASSSGSGTLTDTQYF. The DNA for the CDR3 is TGTGCCAGCAGTTCTGGTAGCGGGACCCTCACAGATACGCAGTATTTT.